A single sample gave rise to the 24 T cell receptor delta chains below, sequenced in a study of Vδ1+ human thymocytes. Notes on the study in general: Thymic TRG and TRD repertoires appeared highly polyclonal, with Gaussian CDR3 length distributions.

RNA was extracted from the cells and then reverse transcribed. Pooled V-gene forward primers with one constant-region reverse primer generated the CDR3 amplicons by multiplex PCR. TCRdb reprocessed the multiplex PCR reads through CATT. The table records more than 50,000 delta-chain clones, about 16% of them present only once. Antigens of these TCRs are unknown. The specimen sequenced was Vdelta1+ gamma-delta thymocytes from the thymus. Sample subset: FACS-sorted CD3+ TCRalphabeta- TCRVdelta1+ TCRVdelta2- thymocytes. Every receptor here comes from a girl less than two years old who had congenital heart surgery.

This clone was observed a handful of times. The J gene is TRDJ1, the V gene TRDV1, with TRDD3 matching 12 bases. V was pared by 5 bases and J by 4 bases, with 17 bases of the junction left unmatched. The germline CDR1 and CDR2 sequences are TSWWSYY and QGS. There are 19 residues in the CDR3. In nucleotides, the CDR3 is TGTGCTCTTGGGCCCCGGCCTTCCTACTGGGGGATACTGGGCGATAAACTCATCTTT. Its translation is CALGPRPSYWGILGDKLIF.

About this clone itself: A much larger clone is a single base away; this may be a read error. Other DNA sequences in the same sample also yield this CDR3. The rearrangement joins TRAV29/DV5 to TRDJ1; TRDD3 agrees at 13 bases. The CDR3 runs 18 residues. The V gene's germline CDR1 is NSMFDY and CDR2 ISSIKDK. The chain's CDR3 is CARLRGLGDTRPTDKLIF. CDR3 bases: TGTGCCAGACTACGTGGACTGGGGGATACGCGTCCCACCGATAAACTCATCTTT.

This clone showed up just a few times. The chain links TRDV1 to TRDJ1; the match to TRDD2 covers 9 bases. The CDR3 consists of 20 residues. Germline CDR1 and CDR2: TSWWSYY and QGS. The V and J ends lost 4 bases and 0 bases, in that order; junction bases with no gene match: 18. CDR3 residues: CALGGAFLRDWRTDTDKLIF. The DNA for the CDR3 is TGTGCTCTTGGGGGGGCCTTCCTACGGGACTGGCGGACCGACACCGATAAACTCATCTTT.

V and J are TRDV1 and TRDJ1; the match to TRDD3 covers 11 bases. The V and J ends lost 0 bases and 1 base, in that order; junction bases with no gene match: 28. In germline, CDR1 is TSWWSYY, CDR2 QGS. This CDR3 spans 25 amino acids. The CDR3, as DNA: TGTGCTCTTGGGGAACTTTACCCTCGTGCCAGGGAGGAGGTGGGCTGGGGGATACTCACCGATAAACTCATCTTT. Protein sequence: CALGELYPRAREEVGWGILTDKLIF.

This clone was detected a few times. This may stem from a read error, because a much larger clone lies one nucleotide away. The same CDR3 is also encoded by other DNA sequences in this sample. The chain joins TRDV2 to TRDJ2; no firm D call. The germline V gene has CDR1 GEAIGNYY and CDR2 EKD. The length of the CDR3 is 15 residues. The CDR3 nucleotides read TGTGCCTGTTCGGGTACACCGGCTTTGACGGCACAACTCTTCTTT. It translates to CACSGTPALTAQLFF.

This sequence joins TRDV1 and TRDJ1; 9 bases are shared with TRDD3. The CDR3 sequence is 28 residues long. Germline V CDR1 and CDR2: TSWWSYY, QGS. V shed 4 bases and J 0 bases; nucleotides not matched to a gene: 42. This CDR3 reads CALGGFPGGSYVYSLGIRDLAYTDKLIF. CDR3 nucleotides: TGTGCTCTTGGGGGCTTCCCCGGGGGTTCCTACGTTTATAGTTTGGGGATACGAGATCTCGCGTACACCGATAAACTCATCTTT.

This clone was observed a few times. One end of the junction does not line up with germline, which may come from a read error. The rearrangement links TRDV2 to TRDJ3, with 12 bases that match TRDD3. Germline-derived CDR1 and CDR2 are GEAIGNYY and EKD. The CDR3 has 22 amino acids. CDR3 in amino acids: CACGTEDWGIQGFCWDTRQMFF. The CDR3 region has the DNA TGTGCCTGTGGCACCGAGGACTGGGGGATACAAGGTTTTTGCTGGGACACCCGACAGATGTTTTTC.

This clone has just a few counts. The junction departs from germline at one end; a sequencing error may be responsible. The chain has TRDV1 and TRDJ1, with 9 bases aligning to TRDD3. This CDR3 region has 21 residues. Germline values: CDR1 TSWWSYY, CDR2 QGS. The CDR3 protein is CALRELPPWGIVTWQGDKLIF. In DNA form, the CDR3 reads TGTGCTCTTAGGGAACTTCCTCCCTGGGGGATTGTTACTTGGCAGGGCGATAAACTCATCTTT.

This chain uses TRDV1 with TRDJ1; 8 bases agree with TRDD3. The germline gives CDR1 TSWWSYY, CDR2 QGS. The CDR3 contains 20 residues. J was trimmed by 0 bases and V by 2 bases; bases with no gene match: 17. The DNA for the CDR3 is TGTGCTCTTGGGGAATCTTGCGATACTGGGGGTTTACACGACACCGATAAACTCATCTTT. The encoded protein is CALGESCDTGGLHDTDKLIF.

The chain uses TRDV1 and TRDJ1, with 9 bases fitting TRDD3. Trimming took 4 bases from V and 2 from J; bases not matched to a gene: 23. This CDR3 spans 21 amino acids. Germline loops: CDR1 TSWWSYY, CDR2 QGS. Here the CDR3 reads CALGAEAFLPYLGDWTDKLIF. In DNA form, the CDR3 reads TGTGCTCTTGGGGCAGAGGCCTTCCTCCCTTACCTGGGGGATTGGACCGATAAACTCATCTTT.

This clone was recorded a few times. The chain is built from TRDV1 and TRDJ1; D may be TRDD3 (6 bases). CDR3 length equals 19 residues. Germline V gene lookup returns CDR1 TSWWSYY and CDR2 QGS. The V end was cut by 0 bases, the J end by 5 bases, with 25 bases between. The CDR3 DNA is TGTGCTCTTGGGGAACTATCGGTAATTCGTAACGGATACAGGGATAAACTCATCTTT. Its translation is CALGELSVIRNGYRDKLIF.

The rearrangement uses TRDV1 and TRDJ1; D is undetermined. V shed 4 bases and J shed 0 bases, with 18 bases lying between them. The CDR3 extends over 17 amino acids. Germline-derived CDR1 and CDR2 are TSWWSYY and QGS. In DNA form, the CDR3 reads TGTGCTCTTGGGGCACCCTATAAGGGTGGGAACACCGATAAACTCATCTTT. It specifies CALGAPYKGGNTDKLIF.

This clone was detected only a few times. The rearrangement links TRDV1 to TRDJ1; no definite D call. Trimming cost V 6 bases and J 0 bases, with 11 bases left between them. The CDR3 contains 14 residues. Germline assignment: CDR1 TSWWSYY and CDR2 QGS. DNA of the CDR3: TGTGCTCTTGGAGGCGAATGGAACACCGATAAACTCATCTTT. Its translation is CALGGEWNTDKLIF.

The genes are TRDV1 and TRDJ1; D not resolved. The V gene lost 1 base and the J gene lost 0 bases, with 15 bases spanning the gap. CDR1 is TSWWSYY and CDR2 is QGS in the germline V gene. This CDR3 is 17 amino acids long. The CDR3 nucleotides are TGTGCTCTTGGGGAACCCCCCTCGGCCCTGTACACCGATAAACTCATCTTT. Encoded protein: CALGEPPSALYTDKLIF.

The chain combines TRDV3 with TRDJ1; D uncertain. Germline loops: CDR1 TVYSNPD, CDR2 GDNSRS (reference sequence). This CDR3 comprises 13 residues. The CDR3 spells CAPSLRYTDKLIF. CDR3 sequence (DNA): TGTGCTCCCTCTCTGAGGTACACCGATAAACTCATCTTT.

This clone was detected a few times. The chain has TRDV1 and TRDJ1, with TRDD2 identical over 7 bases. The length of the CDR3 is 17 residues. V was clipped by 2 bases and J by 1 base; unmatched bases: 10. Germline CDR1 and CDR2: TSWWSYY and QGS. The CDR3 DNA is TGTGCTCTTGGGGAAAGTTTCCTACGCCGCTTCACCGATAAACTCATCTTT. This codes for CALGESFLRRFTDKLIF.

This clone came up a few times. The chain uses TRDV1 and TRDJ1; TRDD3 aligns across 8 bases. The CDR3 is 19 amino acids. V lost 2 bases and J lost 3; bases outside the gene matches: 17. CDR1 is TSWWSYY, CDR2 QGS, per germline. The CDR3 sequence: CALGEFKVPTGGEPDKLIF. The CDR3 DNA reads TGTGCTCTTGGGGAATTCAAGGTACCCACTGGGGGGGAGCCCGATAAACTCATCTTT.

This rearrangement joins TRDV1 to TRDJ1; maybe TRDD2 (9 bases). This CDR3 is 19 amino acids long. CDR1 and CDR2 from the germline V gene are TSWWSYY and QGS. V was pared by 4 bases and J by 4 bases, with 28 bases between. CDR3 sequence: CALGGTPFLPMGGYDKLIF. CDR3 DNA sequence: TGTGCTCTTGGGGGGACTCCCTTCCTACCGATGGGGGGATACGATAAACTCATCTTT.

Ten or more counts support this clone. The chain links TRDV2 to TRDJ1; 11 bases line up with TRDD3. Looked up from germline, CDR1 is GEAIGNYY and CDR2 is EKD. This CDR3 is 17 amino acids long. V lost 5 bases, J lost 4 bases, and 14 bases stayed unmatched. The CDR3 nucleotides read TGTGCCTGTGGCCTCGTGCTGGGGGATACTTTTGGCGATAAACTCATCTTT. This codes for CACGLVLGDTFGDKLIF.

The V gene is TRDV1, the J gene TRDJ1, with D maybe TRDD2 (6 bases). Germline lookup yields CDR1 TSWWSYY and CDR2 QGS. V shed 0 bases and J shed 0 bases, with 20 bases lying between them. The CDR3 loop spans 19 amino acids. In DNA, the CDR3 is TGTGCTCTTGGGGAACTAAAGGCCTTCCCGCCTCTTTACACCGATAAACTCATCTTT. Its translation is CALGELKAFPPLYTDKLIF.

This clone was counted a single time. This sequence joins TRDV1 and TRDJ1; D is perhaps TRDD3 (5 bases). CDR1 is TSWWSYY, CDR2 QGS, per germline. This CDR3 region has 19 residues. Between the trimmed V and J ends, which lost 4 bases and 3 bases, there was a span of 27 bases. Here the CDR3 DNA reads TGTGCTCTTGGGGGGCCCAGCTTCGGGGGGGCCCGTGCCGCCGATAAACTCATCTTT. Its translation is CALGGPSFGGARAADKLIF.

The chain combines TRDV1 with TRDJ1; D possibly corresponds to TRDD3 (6 bases). Trimming stripped 1 base from V and 10 bases from J, with 28 bases between. Germline V lookup: CDR1 TSWWSYY, CDR2 QGS. This CDR3 region has 18 residues. As DNA, the CDR3 is TGTGCTCTTGGGGAACAGGGCTTCCGATGGGGGGAACCTTCGGGACTCATCTTT. Its translation: CALGEQGFRWGEPSGLIF.

This clone was found a few times. V gene TRDV1 combines with J gene TRDJ1, with 9 bases aligning to TRDD3. The CDR3 covers 16 residues. The J segment lost 2 bases and the V segment lost 5 bases, leaving 9 bases of the junction unmatched. CDR1 and CDR2 from the germline V gene are TSWWSYY and QGS. CDR3 amino acids: CALGPPGDTWTDKLIF. CDR3 nucleotides: TGTGCTCTTGGGCCCCCGGGGGATACCTGGACCGATAAACTCATCTTT.

This clone occurred a few times. This chain uses TRDV1 with TRDJ1; the match to TRDD2 covers 7 bases. From germline, CDR1 is TSWWSYY and CDR2 QGS. V lost 1 base, J lost 0 bases, and 29 bases stayed unmatched. CDR3 length equals 24 residues. As DNA, the CDR3 is TGTGCTCTTGGGGAACAAAACCTCGGCCTTCCTGCGGAAAACATGGCGAAATACACCGATAAACTCATCTTT. This codes for CALGEQNLGLPAENMAKYTDKLIF.